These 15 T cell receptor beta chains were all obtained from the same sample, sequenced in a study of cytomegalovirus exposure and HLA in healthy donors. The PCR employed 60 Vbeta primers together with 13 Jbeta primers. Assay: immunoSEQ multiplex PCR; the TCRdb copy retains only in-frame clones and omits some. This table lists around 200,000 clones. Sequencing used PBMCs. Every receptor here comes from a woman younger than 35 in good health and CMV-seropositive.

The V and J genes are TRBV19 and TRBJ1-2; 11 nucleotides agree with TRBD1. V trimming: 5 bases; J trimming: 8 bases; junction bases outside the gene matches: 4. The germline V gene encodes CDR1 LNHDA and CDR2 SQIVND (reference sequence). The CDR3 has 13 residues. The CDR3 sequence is CASSGQGAGGYTF. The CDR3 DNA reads TGTGCCAGTAGTGGACAGGGGGCGGGCGGCTACACCTTC.

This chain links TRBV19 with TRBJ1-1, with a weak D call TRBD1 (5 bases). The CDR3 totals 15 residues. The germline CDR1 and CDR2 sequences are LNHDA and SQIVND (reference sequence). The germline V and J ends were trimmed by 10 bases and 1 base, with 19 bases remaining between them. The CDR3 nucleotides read TGTGCCACCACGACGGGTGGGGGGAGGAACACTGAAGCTTTCTTT. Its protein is CATTTGGGRNTEAFF.

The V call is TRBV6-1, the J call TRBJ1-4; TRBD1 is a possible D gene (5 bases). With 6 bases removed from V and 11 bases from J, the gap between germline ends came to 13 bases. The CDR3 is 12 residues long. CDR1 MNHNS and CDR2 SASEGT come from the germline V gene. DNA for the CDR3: TGTGCCAGCAGCTGGACCAGGGATAAACTGTTTTTT. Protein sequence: CASSWTRDKLFF.

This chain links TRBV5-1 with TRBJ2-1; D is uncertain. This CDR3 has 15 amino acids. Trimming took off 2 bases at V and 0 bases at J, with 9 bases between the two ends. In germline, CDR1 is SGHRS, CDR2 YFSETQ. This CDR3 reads CASSLRGPSYNEQFF. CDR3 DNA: TGCGCCAGCAGCTTACGAGGCCCCTCCTACAATGAGCAGTTCTTC.

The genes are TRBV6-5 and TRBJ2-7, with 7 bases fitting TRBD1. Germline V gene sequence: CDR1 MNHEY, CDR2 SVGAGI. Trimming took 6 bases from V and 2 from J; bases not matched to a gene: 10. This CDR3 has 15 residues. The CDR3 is CASSSSRDSAYEQYF. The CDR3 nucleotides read TGTGCCAGCAGCTCCTCCCGGGACAGCGCCTACGAGCAGTACTTC.

The CDR3 nucleotides read TGTGCCAGCAGCTTCGGACTAGCGGGGGGGCTAGGAGAGACCCAGTACTTC. It translates to CASSFGLAGGLGETQYF. The chain has TRBV7-2 and TRBJ2-5, with 15 nucleotides matching TRBD2. V lost 3 bases, J lost 4 bases, and 6 bases stayed unmatched. The length of the CDR3 is 17 residues. Germline V lookup: CDR1 SGHTA, CDR2 FQGNSA.

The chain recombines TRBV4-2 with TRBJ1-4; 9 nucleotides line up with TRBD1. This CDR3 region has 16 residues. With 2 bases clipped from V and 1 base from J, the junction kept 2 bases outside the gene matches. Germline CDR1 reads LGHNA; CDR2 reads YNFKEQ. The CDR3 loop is CASSQTDRGTNEKLFF. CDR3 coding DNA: TGTGCCAGCAGCCAAACGGACAGGGGAACTAATGAAAAACTGTTTTTT.

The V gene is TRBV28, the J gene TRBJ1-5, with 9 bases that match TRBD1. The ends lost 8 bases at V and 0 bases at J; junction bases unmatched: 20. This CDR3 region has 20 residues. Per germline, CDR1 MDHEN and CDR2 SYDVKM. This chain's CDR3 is CASCPYTGQGPYYSNQPQHF. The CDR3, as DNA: TGTGCCAGCTGCCCATATACCGGACAGGGGCCCTATTATAGCAATCAGCCCCAGCATTTT.

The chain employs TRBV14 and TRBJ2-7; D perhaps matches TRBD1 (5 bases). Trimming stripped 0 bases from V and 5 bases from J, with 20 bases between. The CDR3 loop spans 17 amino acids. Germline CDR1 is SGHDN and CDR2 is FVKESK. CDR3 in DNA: TGTGCCAGCAGCCAAGATAGGGGTGGGGCAGGGCGAAACGAGCAGTACTTC. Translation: CASSQDRGGAGRNEQYF. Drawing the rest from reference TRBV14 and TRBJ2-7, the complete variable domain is EAGVTQFPSHSVIEKGQTVTLRCDPISGHDNLYWYRRVMGKEIKFLLHFVKESKQDESGMPNNRFLAERTGGTYSTLKVQPAELEDSGVYFCASSQDRGGAGRNEQYFGPGTRLTVT.

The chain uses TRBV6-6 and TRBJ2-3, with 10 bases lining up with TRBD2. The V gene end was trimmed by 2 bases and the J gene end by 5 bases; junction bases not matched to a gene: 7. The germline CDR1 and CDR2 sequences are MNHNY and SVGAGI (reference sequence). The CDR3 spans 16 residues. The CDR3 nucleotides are TGTGCCAGCAGTTACCTGGCTAGCGGGAGTGGAGATACGCAGTATTTT. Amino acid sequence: CASSYLASGSGDTQYF.

CDR3 amino acids: CSVGLADNEQFF. CDR3 nucleotide sequence: TGCAGCGTGGGACTAGCGGACAATGAGCAGTTCTTC. The J gene is TRBJ2-1, the V gene TRBV29-1, with 11 bases identical to TRBD2. Germline V gene lookup returns CDR1 SQVTM and CDR2 ANQGSEA. The CDR3 length is 12 residues. V trimming: 6 bases; J trimming: 5 bases; junction bases outside the gene matches: 0.

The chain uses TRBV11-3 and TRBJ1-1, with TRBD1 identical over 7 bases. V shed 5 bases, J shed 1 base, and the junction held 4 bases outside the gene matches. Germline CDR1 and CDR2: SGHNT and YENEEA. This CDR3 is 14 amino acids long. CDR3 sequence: CASSRDSWNTEAFF. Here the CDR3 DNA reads TGTGCCAGCAGCCGGGACAGTTGGAACACTGAAGCTTTCTTT.

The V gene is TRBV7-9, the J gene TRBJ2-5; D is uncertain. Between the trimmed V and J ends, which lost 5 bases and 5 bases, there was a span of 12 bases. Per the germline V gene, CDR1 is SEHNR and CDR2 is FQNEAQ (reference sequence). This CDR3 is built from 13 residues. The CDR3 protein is CASSHGQLETQYF. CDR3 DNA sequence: TGTGCCAGCAGCCATGGGCAGCTGGAGACCCAGTACTTC.

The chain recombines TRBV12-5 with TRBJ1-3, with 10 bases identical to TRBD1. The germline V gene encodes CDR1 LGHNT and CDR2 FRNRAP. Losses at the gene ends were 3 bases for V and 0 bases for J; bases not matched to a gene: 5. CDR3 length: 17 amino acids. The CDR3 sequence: CASGLRTGGISGNTIYF. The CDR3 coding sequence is TGTGCTAGTGGTTTACGGACAGGGGGAATCTCTGGAAACACCATATATTTT.

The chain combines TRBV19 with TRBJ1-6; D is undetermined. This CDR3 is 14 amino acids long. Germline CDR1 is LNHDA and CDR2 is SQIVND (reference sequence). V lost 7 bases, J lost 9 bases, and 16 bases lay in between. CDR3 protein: CASTLGRELSPLHF. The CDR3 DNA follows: TGTGCCAGTACCCTAGGACGGGAACTTTCACCCCTCCACTTT.